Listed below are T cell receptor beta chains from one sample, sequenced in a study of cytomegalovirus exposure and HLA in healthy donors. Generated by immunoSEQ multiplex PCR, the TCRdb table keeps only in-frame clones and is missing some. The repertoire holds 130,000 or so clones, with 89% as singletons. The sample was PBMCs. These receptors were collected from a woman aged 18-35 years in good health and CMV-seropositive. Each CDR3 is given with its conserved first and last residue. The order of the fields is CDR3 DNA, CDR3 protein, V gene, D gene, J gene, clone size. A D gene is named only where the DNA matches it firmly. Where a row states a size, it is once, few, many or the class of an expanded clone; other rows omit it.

cdr3_nt: TGTGCCACCAGCCGAGAAGCCGGACAGGTCTATGGCTACACCTTC
cdr3_aa: CATSREAGQVYGYTF
v_call: TRBV15
d_call: TRBD1
j_call: TRBJ1-2
clone_size: .

cdr3_nt: TGTGCCAGTAGAACAGGGATCACTTCACCCCTCCACTTT
cdr3_aa: CASRTGITSPLHF
v_call: TRBV27
d_call: .
j_call: TRBJ1-6
clone_size: .

cdr3_nt: TGTGCCAGCAGCCCAGGGGGGCGAGATCATCAGCCCCAGCATTTT
cdr3_aa: CASSPGGRDHQPQHF
v_call: TRBV9
d_call: TRBD1
j_call: TRBJ1-5
clone_size: .

cdr3_nt: TGCGCCAGCAGCCAAGAATCCCCAGGGACTGAAGCTTTCTTT
cdr3_aa: CASSQESPGTEAFF
v_call: TRBV4-1
d_call: .
j_call: TRBJ1-1
clone_size: .

cdr3_nt: TGTGCCAGCAGCCCCCGGACAGGGGGGGCCACCGGGGAGCTGTTTTTT
cdr3_aa: CASSPRTGGATGELFF
v_call: TRBV11-2
d_call: TRBD1
j_call: TRBJ2-2
clone_size: .

cdr3_nt: TGCGCCAGCAGCTTTCGGGCTAGCGGGGGGCCAAGCTCCTACAATGAGCAGTTCTTC
cdr3_aa: CASSFRASGGPSSYNEQFF
v_call: TRBV5-1
d_call: TRBD2
j_call: TRBJ2-1
clone_size: .

cdr3_nt: TGTGCCAGCAGCTCTAGGGGGCTCTCCCCAGATACGCAGTATTTT
cdr3_aa: CASSSRGLSPDTQYF
v_call: TRBV9
d_call: TRBD1
j_call: TRBJ2-3
clone_size: once

cdr3_nt: TGTGCCAGCAGCTTAGCCCGCGAAGATACGCAGTATTTT
cdr3_aa: CASSLAREDTQYF
v_call: TRBV7-9
d_call: .
j_call: TRBJ2-3
clone_size: .

cdr3_nt: TGTGCCAGCAGCCAAGTGGCATCCCTAGGAGATACGCAGTATTTT
cdr3_aa: CASSQVASLGDTQYF
v_call: TRBV14
d_call: .
j_call: TRBJ2-3
clone_size: .

cdr3_nt: TGTGCCAGCAGACCGGGACAGGGGGACTACGAGCAGTACTTC
cdr3_aa: CASRPGQGDYEQYF
v_call: TRBV5-6
d_call: TRBD1
j_call: TRBJ2-7
clone_size: .

cdr3_nt: TGTGCCAGCAGCTTGGACCAAACTAGCTCCTACGAGCAGTACTTC
cdr3_aa: CASSLDQTSSYEQYF
v_call: TRBV5-4
d_call: .
j_call: TRBJ2-7
clone_size: .

cdr3_nt: TGTGCCAGCAGCCGCGGGGGATCAGATGAAAAACTGTTTTTT
cdr3_aa: CASSRGGSDEKLFF
v_call: TRBV5-8
d_call: .
j_call: TRBJ1-4
clone_size: .

cdr3_nt: TGTGCCAGCAGTTCTCGACAGTCTCCTGGAAACACCATATATTTT
cdr3_aa: CASSSRQSPGNTIYF
v_call: TRBV7-6
d_call: .
j_call: TRBJ1-3
clone_size: .

cdr3_nt: TGTGCCAGCAGCTTTACAGGGTACCTCTACGAGCAGTACTTC
cdr3_aa: CASSFTGYLYEQYF
v_call: TRBV11-2
d_call: .
j_call: TRBJ2-7
clone_size: .

cdr3_nt: TGTGCCAGCCACAGGGGCAATGAGCAGTTCTTC
cdr3_aa: CASHRGNEQFF
v_call: TRBV7-9
d_call: TRBD1
j_call: TRBJ2-1
clone_size: .

cdr3_nt: TGCGCCAGCAGCTTGACAGGGGACCACGAGCAGTACTTC
cdr3_aa: CASSLTGDHEQYF
v_call: TRBV5-1
d_call: TRBD1
j_call: TRBJ2-7
clone_size: .